A single sample gave rise to the 18 T cell receptor beta chains below, sequenced in a study of cytomegalovirus exposure and HLA in healthy donors. Use of 60 Vbeta and 13 Jbeta primers characterized the PCR. The method was immunoSEQ multiplex PCR; TCRdb's version includes in-frame clones alone and lacks a portion of them. The table records roughly 150,000 clones, around three quarters of them present only once. The sample comprised PBMCs. Every receptor here comes from a man aged 40-55 years in good health and CMV-seronegative.

The chain couples TRBV5-1 to TRBJ1-2, with 8 bases identical to TRBD1. The J segment lost 8 bases and the V segment lost 3 bases, leaving 18 bases of the junction unmatched. Germline values: CDR1 SGHRS, CDR2 YFSETQ. The CDR3 loop spans 17 amino acids. The CDR3 sequence: CASSSNAGQAKVDGYTF. In DNA, the CDR3 is TGCGCCAGCAGCTCTAACGCGGGACAGGCAAAAGTTGACGGCTACACCTTC.

As regards this clone: Other DNA sequences in the sample encode the same CDR3. The CDR3 region is CASSQDLAGLYEQYF. Written as DNA, the CDR3 is TGCGCCAGCAGCCAAGATCTAGCGGGACTGTACGAGCAGTACTTC. The J gene is TRBJ2-7, the V gene TRBV4-3, with 9 bases fitting TRBD2. After removal of 0 bases from V and 4 bases from J, the junction contained 4 bases not matched to a gene. Germline V lookup: CDR1 LGHNA, CDR2 YSLEER. The CDR3 length is 15 residues.

This chain links TRBV19 with TRBJ2-6, with a possible D match to TRBD1 (6 bases). V shed 7 bases and J shed 0 bases, with 22 bases lying between them. Germline V gene sequence: CDR1 LNHDA, CDR2 SQIVND (reference sequence). CDR3 length: 19 amino acids. CDR3 nucleotide sequence: TGTGCCAGTATCGCAATTCACAGGGCCACTAGCTCTGGGGCCAACGTCCTGACTTTC. It yields the protein CASIAIHRATSSGANVLTF.

V is TRBV7-7 and J is TRBJ2-2; TRBD1 matches 10 bases. CDR3 size: 14 residues. The germline gives CDR1 SSHAT, CDR2 FNYEAQ (reference sequence). The junction had 1 base not matched to a gene; V was cut back by 3 bases and J by 6 bases. The CDR3 sequence is CASSFGQGAGELFF. DNA of the CDR3: TGTGCCAGCAGCTTCGGACAGGGGGCCGGGGAGCTGTTTTTT. The variable domain in full, completed from reference TRBV7-7 and TRBJ2-2, reads GAGVSQSPRYKVTKRGQDVTLRCDPISSHATLYWYQQALGQGPEFLTYFNYEAQPDKSGLPSDRFSAERPEGSISTLTIQRTEQRDSAMYRCASSFGQGAGELFFGEGSRLTVL.

The V call is TRBV19, the J call TRBJ2-1; the match to TRBD1 covers 7 bases. V shed 6 bases, J shed 7 bases, and the junction held 3 bases outside the gene matches. Looked up from germline, CDR1 is LNHDA and CDR2 is SQIVND (reference sequence). The CDR3 runs to 12 residues. In DNA form, the CDR3 reads TGTGCCAGTAGCCAACAGGGGAATGAGCAGTTCTTC. It yields the protein CASSQQGNEQFF.

This clone was seen only a few times. The J gene is TRBJ2-7, the V gene TRBV2; possibly TRBD1 for D (6 bases). Germline CDR1 reads SNHLY; CDR2 reads FYNNEI. There are 12 residues in the CDR3. Deletions cut 4 bases from V and 6 bases from J, with 10 bases between. This CDR3 is CASSAGRGEQYF. In nucleotides, the CDR3 is TGTGCCAGCAGTGCCGGCAGGGGCGAGCAGTACTTC.

The V call is TRBV28, the J call TRBJ1-1; a possible D gene is TRBD1 (6 bases). Deletions cut 10 bases from V and 1 base from J, with 10 bases between. This CDR3 has 12 residues. The germline CDR1 and CDR2 sequences are MDHEN and SYDVKM. CDR3 coding DNA: TGTGCCATGGGGACACCGAACACTGAAGCTTTCTTT. Its translation is CAMGTPNTEAFF. The full variable domain, completed using reference TRBV28 and TRBJ1-1, is DVKVTQSSRYLVKRTGEKVFLECVQDMDHENMFWYRQDPGLGLRLIYFSYDVKMKEKGDIPEGYSVSREKKERFSLILESASTNQTSMYLCAMGTPNTEAFFGQGTRLTVV.

V and J are TRBV30 and TRBJ1-4; weak D call: TRBD1 (5 bases). This CDR3 region has 11 residues. Between the trimmed V and J ends, which lost 0 bases and 14 bases, there was a span of 10 bases. Germline lookup yields CDR1 GTSNPN and CDR2 SVGIG (reference sequence). CDR3 nucleotides: TGTGCCTGGAGTGTCGGGGGGAAGCTGTTTTTT. This sequence encodes CAWSVGGKLFF.

The chain is built from TRBV4-1 and TRBJ2-7; D is perhaps TRBD2 (5 bases). This CDR3 is 17 amino acids long. Trimming cost V 0 bases and J 0 bases, with 15 bases left between them. The V gene's germline CDR1 is MGHRA and CDR2 YSYEKL. The CDR3 coding sequence is TGCGCCAGCAGCCAAGAACCCGACTATCAGAGCTCCTACGAGCAGTACTTC. Translated: CASSQEPDYQSSYEQYF.

This rearrangement joins TRBV28 to TRBJ1-3; possible D gene TRBD1, 5 bases. Germline-derived CDR1 and CDR2 are MDHEN and SYDVKM. The CDR3 loop spans 14 amino acids. V lost 6 bases and J 5 bases, leaving 14 bases between the germline ends. CDR3 bases: TGTGCCAGCAGCGCTGTTTGGGGCAGAAACACCATATATTTT. It specifies CASSAVWGRNTIYF. Together with reference TRBV28 and TRBJ1-3, the CDR3 gives the full variable domain: DVKVTQSSRYLVKRTGEKVFLECVQDMDHENMFWYRQDPGLGLRLIYFSYDVKMKEKGDIPEGYSVSREKKERFSLILESASTNQTSMYLCASSAVWGRNTIYFGEGSWLTVV.

This chain connects TRBV6-1 to TRBJ1-1; TRBD1 might be the D (6 bases). The V gene's germline CDR1 is MNHNS and CDR2 SASEGT. V lost 3 bases and J 1 base, leaving 12 bases between the germline ends. The CDR3 is 15 residues long. CDR3 DNA: TGTGCCAGCAGTGATCACAGGGTAGGGAACACTGAAGCTTTCTTT. This encodes CASSDHRVGNTEAFF.

This CDR3 reads CASRSGSGTGELFF. The CDR3 DNA reads TGCGCCAGCCGGAGCGGGTCGGGGACCGGGGAGCTGTTTTTT. The rearrangement uses TRBV5-1 and TRBJ2-2; perhaps TRBD2 as D (6 bases). Looked up from germline, CDR1 is SGHRS and CDR2 is YFSETQ. The V end was cut by 7 bases, the J end by 5 bases, with 15 bases between. This CDR3 is 14 amino acids long.

V is TRBV7-9 and J is TRBJ2-3, with D unclear. Trimming cost V 2 bases and J 2 bases, with 8 bases left between them. Per the germline V gene, CDR1 is SEHNR and CDR2 is FQNEAQ (reference sequence). There are 14 residues in the CDR3. CDR3 bases: TGTGCCAGCAGCTTACTAGGAAACACAGATACGCAGTATTTT. Translated, it gives CASSLLGNTDTQYF.

The V gene is TRBV11-2, the J gene TRBJ1-1; D gene unclear. V gave up 2 bases and J gave up 2 bases, with 9 bases separating them. This CDR3 region has 14 residues. Germline loops: CDR1 SGHAT, CDR2 FQNNGV. The CDR3 sequence: CASSLSGRNTEAFF. CDR3 in DNA: TGTGCCAGCAGCTTAAGCGGCCGTAACACTGAAGCTTTCTTT. The variable domain in full, completed from reference TRBV11-2 and TRBJ1-1, reads EAGVAQSPRYKIIEKRQSVAFWCNPISGHATLYWYQQILGQGPKLLIQFQNNGVVDDSQLPKDRFSAERLKGVDSTLKIQPAKLEDSAVYLCASSLSGRNTEAFFGQGTRLTVV.

Here the CDR3 reads CASSEQTGWNTEAFF. DNA for the CDR3: TGTGCCAGCAGTGAACAGACAGGCTGGAACACTGAAGCTTTCTTT. The rearrangement uses TRBV6-1 and TRBJ1-1, with D perhaps TRBD1 (6 bases). Trimming cost V 2 bases and J 1 base, with 11 bases left between them. Germline CDR1 is MNHNS and CDR2 is SASEGT. This CDR3 has 15 amino acids.

The chain links TRBV7-9 to TRBJ1-2, with 7 bases identical to TRBD1. In germline, CDR1 is SEHNR, CDR2 FQNEAQ (reference sequence). J lost 6 bases, V lost 4 bases, and 5 bases had no gene match. There are 13 residues in the CDR3. The CDR3 sequence is CASSSQGLDGYTF. CDR3 nucleotide sequence: TGTGCCAGCAGCTCACAGGGGTTGGATGGCTACACCTTC. The whole variable domain, remainder taken from reference TRBV7-9 and TRBJ1-2, is DTGVSQNPRHKITKRGQNVTFRCDPISEHNRLYWYRQTLGQGPEFLTYFQNEAQLEKSRLLSDRFSAERPKGSFSTLEIQRTEQGDSAMYLCASSSQGLDGYTFGSGTRLTVV.

The chain combines TRBV5-6 with TRBJ2-7; 11 bases fit TRBD2. The CDR3 loop spans 14 amino acids. V dropped 1 base and J dropped 6; count of bases not matched to a gene: 3. Germline V gene sequence: CDR1 SGHDT, CDR2 YYEEEE. The CDR3 sequence: CASSLTSGSREQYF. The CDR3 coding sequence is TGTGCCAGCAGCTTGACTAGCGGGAGCCGCGAGCAGTACTTC. The entire variable domain, with the rest obtained from reference TRBV5-6 and TRBJ2-7, is as follows: DAGVTQSPTHLIKTRGQQVTLRCSPKSGHDTVSWYQQALGQGPQFIFQYYEEEERQRGNFPDRFSGHQFPNYSSELNVNALLLGDSALYLCASSLTSGSREQYFGPGTRLTVT.

This rearrangement joins TRBV6-5 to TRBJ1-1; the D is unclear. V dropped 7 bases and J dropped 3 bases, with 18 bases sitting between them. This CDR3 region has 15 residues. The germline CDR1 and CDR2 sequences are MNHEY and SVGAGI. The CDR3 region has the DNA TGTGCCAGCACTCCCTCCGGGGTTGGTTACACTGAAGCTTTCTTT. Translated: CASTPSGVGYTEAFF.